This TCR beta chain was sequenced in a study of beta chain features in type 1 diabetes. This clone was detected ten times or more. Antigen specificity is unknown. The CDR3 is 14 amino acids. The V end lost 6 bases, the J end lost 8 bases, and 18 bases lay between the germline ends. Germline CDR1 reads SGHRS; CDR2 reads YFSETQ. General study findings and limits: Cells with high TCR expression could be over-represented by cDNA sequencing. Shortening of TCRB CDR3s, moderate but significant, appeared in all four CD4+ subsets of Type 1 diabetes patients.

Every bit of the isolated RNA underwent reverse transcription, so sequencing read expressed TCRB transcripts. Clones were sequenced by immunoSEQ multiplex PCR, and TCRdb holds only the in-frame ones, with some missing. This sample carries 110,000 to 150,000 clones, 9.2% of them seen once, and the ten largest clones take around 0.63%. Each donor gave one heparinised blood draw averaging around 120 mL. Based on CD45RO/CCR7/CD25/CD127/CD95/CD27, CD4+ regulatory, stem cell-like memory, naive and central memory cells were sorted. The source material was central memory CD4+ T cells from blood. The sequence derives from a man aged 18-30 years in good health. The chain recombines TRBV5-1 with TRBJ2-1; possibly TRBD1 for D (6 bases). Written as DNA, the CDR3 is TGCGCCAGCACCACGGGCAGGTCAGGGGATGAGCAGTTCTTC. It is translated as CASTTGRSGDEQFF.